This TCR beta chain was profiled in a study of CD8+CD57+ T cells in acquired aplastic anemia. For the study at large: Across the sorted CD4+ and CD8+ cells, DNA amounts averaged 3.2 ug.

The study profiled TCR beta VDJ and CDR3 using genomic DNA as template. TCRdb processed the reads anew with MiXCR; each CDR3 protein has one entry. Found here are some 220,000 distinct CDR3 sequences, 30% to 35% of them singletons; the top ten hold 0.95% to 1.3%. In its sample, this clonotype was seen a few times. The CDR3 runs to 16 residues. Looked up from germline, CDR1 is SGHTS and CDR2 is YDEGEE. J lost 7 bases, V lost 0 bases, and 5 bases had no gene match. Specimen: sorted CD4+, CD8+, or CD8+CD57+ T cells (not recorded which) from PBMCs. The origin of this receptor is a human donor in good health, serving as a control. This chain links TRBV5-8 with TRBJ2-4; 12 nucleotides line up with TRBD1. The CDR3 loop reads CASSLVYGTGGNIQYF. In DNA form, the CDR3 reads TGTGCCAGCAGCTTGGTATATGGGACAGGGGGCAACATTCAGTACTTC.